These 14 T cell receptor beta chains came from one sample sequenced in a study of blood T cells in healthy people across ages. A second roughly 6 to 12 cycle PCR used barcoded and J-beta primers. TCRdb independently ran MiXCR on the 5' RACE reads; one entry per CDR3 protein. The repertoire holds about 1,500,000 distinct CDR3 sequences, with around 39% as singletons. Sequencing was done on a sample of blood. The source is a young woman in good health.

This chain joins TRBV21-1 and TRBJ1-2; the table's D gene call, TRBD1, was not cross checked with the DNA. TRBV21-1 is annotated as a pseudogene. The CDR3 has 19 residues. CDR3 residues: CASSKRERGSKGPNYGYTF. As DNA, the CDR3 is TGTGCCAGCAGCAAAAGGGAGAGGGGATCGAAGGGCCCCAACTATGGCTACACCTTC.

This clonotype has only a few counts. This sequence joins TRBV7-2 and TRBJ1-6, with a tentative D call TRBD1 (6 bases). Trimming took 6 bases from V and 10 from J, leaving 16 bases between them. Germline loops: CDR1 SGHTA, CDR2 FQGNSA. The CDR3 sequence is 14 residues long. The CDR3 bases are TGTGCCAGCAGTGACACAGGGTCGTCATCACCCCTCCACTTT. Its protein is CASSDTGSSSPLHF.

The sample holds a few counts of this clonotype. The J gene is TRBJ2-5, the V gene TRBV9, with D possibly TRBD2 on 6 matching bases. The ends were cut back, 0 bases at V and 4 bases at J, with 10 bases in the middle. The CDR3 extends over 14 amino acids. Looked up from germline, CDR1 is SGDLS and CDR2 is YYNGEE. DNA for the CDR3: TGTGCCAGCAGCGTAGCTGGCGGGGCAGAGACCCAGTACTTC. Its protein product is CASSVAGGAETQYF. Full variable domain (missing parts from reference TRBV9 and TRBJ2-5): DSGVTQTPKHLITATGQRVTLRCSPRSGDLSVYWYQQSLDQGLQFLIQYYNGEERAKGNILERFSAQQFPDLHSELNLSSLELGDSALYFCASSVAGGAETQYFGPGTRLLVL.

This chain links TRBV4-1 with TRBJ2-4; D may match TRBD1 or TRBD2 (5 bases each). This CDR3 comprises 14 residues. Per germline, CDR1 MGHRA and CDR2 YSYEKL. The V end was cut by 5 bases, the J end by 6 bases, with 14 bases between. The CDR3 protein is CASSEVPGGNIQYF. CDR3 bases: TGCGCCAGCAGCGAAGTGCCTGGGGGAAACATTCAGTACTTC.

This chain connects TRBV13 to TRBJ2-3, with 9 bases that match TRBD2. From germline, CDR1 is PRHDT and CDR2 FYEKMQ (reference sequence). After removal of 5 bases from V and 2 bases from J, the junction contained 14 bases not matched to a gene. The CDR3 is 18 amino acids. CDR3 region: CASSPARATSGFTDTQYF. CDR3 nucleotides: TGTGCCAGCAGCCCCGCCAGGGCGACTAGCGGATTCACAGATACGCAGTATTTT. The variable domain in full, with the rest retrieved from reference TRBV13 and TRBJ2-3, is AAGVIQSPRHLIKEKRETATLKCYPIPRHDTVYWYQQGPGQDPQFLISFYEKMQSDKGSIPDRFSAQQFSDYHSELNMSSLELGDSALYFCASSPARATSGFTDTQYFGPGTRLTVL.

This chain uses TRBV20-1 with TRBJ2-7, with D tentatively TRBD1 (6 bases). The assigned J gene may be wrong: the sequence end matches TRBJ2-5 better. The CDR3 spans 14 residues. The germline V gene has CDR1 DFQATT and CDR2 SNEGSKA (reference sequence). The DNA for the CDR3 is TGCAGTGCTAGAGATGGGGGAGAACAGGGGACCCAGTACTTC. This codes for CSARDGGEQGTQYF.

This clonotype was seen only a few times. The rearrangement joins TRBV20-1 to TRBJ2-4, with 11 nucleotides matching TRBD1. Germline loops: CDR1 DFQATT, CDR2 SNEGSKA (reference sequence). After removal of 6 bases from V and 5 bases from J, the junction contained 3 bases not matched to a gene. The CDR3 runs 13 residues. In DNA, the CDR3 is TGCAGTGCGAGGACAGGGGGCCAAAACATTCAGTACTTC. It yields the protein CSARTGGQNIQYF.

This chain connects TRBV29-1 to TRBJ2-3, with D perhaps matching TRBD2 (5 bases). The CDR3 covers 14 residues. V was trimmed by 4 bases and J by 2 bases, leaving 13 bases between them. Germline lookup yields CDR1 SQVTM and CDR2 ANQGSEA. The CDR3 DNA sequence: TGCAGCGTTGGGCGGCAGCGGTCCACAGATACGCAGTATTTT. It codes for CSVGRQRSTDTQYF.

This clonotype appeared a few times. The chain joins TRBV20-1 to TRBJ2-3; D perhaps matches TRBD2 (6 bases). V was cut by 3 bases and J by 0 bases, with 13 bases left in between. The germline V gene encodes CDR1 DFQATT and CDR2 SNEGSKA (reference sequence). This CDR3 contains 15 residues. CDR3 sequence: CSASVAVTSTDTQYF. The DNA of the CDR3 is TGCAGTGCTAGTGTAGCGGTAACTAGCACAGATACGCAGTATTTT.

The chain combines TRBV7-8 with TRBJ2-2, with D perhaps TRBD1 (7 bases). Trimming took off 0 bases at V and 2 bases at J, with 16 bases between the two ends. CDR1 is SGHVS, CDR2 FQNEAQ, per germline. The CDR3 has 18 residues. CDR3 sequence: CASSLASGGGSNTGELFF. The CDR3 DNA is TGTGCCAGCAGCTTAGCGTCTGGAGGGGGCTCTAACACCGGGGAGCTGTTTTTT.

V gene TRBV18 combines with J gene TRBJ1-1; unclear D gene. Trimming took 3 bases from V and 0 from J, leaving 11 bases between them. Germline CDR1 is KGHSH and CDR2 is LQKENI. This CDR3 spans 15 amino acids. The chain's CDR3 is CASSPITEMNTEAFF. CDR3 coding DNA: TGTGCCAGCTCACCGATCACAGAGATGAACACTGAAGCTTTCTTT.

The chain has TRBV14 and TRBJ2-7; no reliable D call. The CDR3 spans 13 residues. The V and J ends lost 3 bases and 3 bases respectively, with 9 bases between them. CDR1 is SGHDN and CDR2 is FVKESK in the germline V gene. CDR3 DNA sequence: TGTGCCAGCAGCCACCTCATAGGCTACGAGCAGTACTTC. This translates into CASSHLIGYEQYF.

This clonotype was counted only a few times. This rearrangement joins TRBV28 to TRBJ2-1; possibly TRBD1 for D (6 bases). The CDR3 length is 16 residues. V lost 2 bases and J lost 6, with 17 bases in between. In germline, CDR1 is MDHEN, CDR2 SYDVKM. The chain's CDR3 is CASSLPSRGLSNEQFF. The CDR3 DNA reads TGTGCCAGCAGTTTACCAAGCAGGGGTTTGAGCAATGAGCAGTTCTTC. Full variable domain (missing parts from reference TRBV28 and TRBJ2-1): DVKVTQSSRYLVKRTGEKVFLECVQDMDHENMFWYRQDPGLGLRLIYFSYDVKMKEKGDIPEGYSVSREKKERFSLILESASTNQTSMYLCASSLPSRGLSNEQFFGPGTRLTVL.

This clonotype came up a few times. The rearrangement uses TRBV12-3 or TRBV12-4 and TRBJ1-4, with TRBD1 matching over 8 bases. The CDR3 consists of 14 residues. Trimming took 4 bases from V and 6 from J; bases not matched to a gene: 4. CDR3 DNA: TGTGCCAGCAGTTCTCAGGGGGCACATGAAAAACTGTTTTTT. It translates to CASSSQGAHEKLFF.